This TCR beta chain was recorded in a study of blood T cell repertoires in COVID-19. Generated by immunoSEQ multiplex PCR, the TCRdb table keeps only in-frame clones and is missing some. This table holds about 220,000 clones, roughly 80% found once. Sequenced material: peripheral blood. The sequence came from a woman older than 75 with COVID-19, enrolled during active disease.

The chain's CDR3 is CSASKRYEQYF. DNA of the CDR3: TGCAGTGCTAGTAAGCGCTACGAGCAGTACTTC. J is TRBJ2-7 and V is TRBV20-1, with unresolved D. This CDR3 is built from 11 residues. Germline CDR1 reads DFQATT; CDR2 reads SNEGSKA (reference sequence). V was clipped by 3 bases and J by 3 bases, with 6 bases between them.